The T cell receptor beta chain described here comes from a study of T cells after yellow fever vaccination. Broader study findings: Although the secondary response was weaker, it peaked faster, at day 5 versus 15. Re-detected after boosting: most primary clones, about 96% of CD4 and about 90% of CD8.

Researchers made TCR cDNA using 5'RACE template switching, and this step added a universal primer site and UMIs. Each CDR3 protein is one row after TCRdb ran MiXCR on the 5' RACE reads. The sample has a few hundred thousand distinct CDR3 sequences, 10% to 15% seen once; the top ten hold roughly 0.5%. This clonotype was counted many times. Its antigen is not identified. The CDR3 has 12 residues. V lost 6 bases and J lost 0, with 8 bases in between. CDR1 is DFQATT, CDR2 SNEGSKA, per germline (reference sequence). J is TRBJ1-1 and V is TRBV20-1; D is unresolved. The origin of this receptor is a man aged 25-45 years who received the YFV17D yellow fever vaccine. This material consisted of CD4+ T cells sorted from PBMCs, taken 45 days after the yellow fever booster vaccination. The CDR3 sequence is CSAETVNTEAFF. The CDR3 nucleotides are TGCAGTGCGGAAACAGTGAACACTGAAGCTTTCTTT.